Presented here are 17 T cell receptor beta chains from one specimen sequenced in a study of blood T cell repertoires in COVID-19. The protocol was immunoSEQ multiplex PCR, while the TCRdb copy is restricted to in-frame clones and leaves out a portion. The table has 100,000 to 150,000 clones, less than 85% seen once. The sequencing input was peripheral blood. The receptors derive from a man aged 45-60 years with acute or convalescent COVID-19.

This clone came up once. The CDR3 loop reads CASSHYAYEQYF. DNA for the CDR3: TGTGCCAGCAGCCACTATGCCTACGAGCAGTACTTC. The chain carries TRBV12-3 or TRBV12-4 and TRBJ2-7, with D unclear. This CDR3 spans 12 amino acids. V was cut by 6 bases and J by 2 bases, with 8 bases left in between.

There are a few counts of this clone. The J gene is TRBJ1-4, the V gene TRBV5-6; 8 bases match TRBD1. Per germline, CDR1 SGHDT and CDR2 YYEEEE. This CDR3 has 14 residues. Germline trimming cut 1 base from V and 5 bases from J; bases unmatched to any gene: 1. As DNA, the CDR3 is TGTGCCAGCAGCTTGCGACAGGGGAATGAAAAACTGTTTTTT. As protein: CASSLRQGNEKLFF.

With respect to this clone: The same CDR3 is also encoded by other DNA sequences in this sample. This sequence joins TRBV7-3 and TRBJ2-7, with 8 nucleotides matching TRBD2. V gave up 5 bases and J gave up 1 base; unmatched junction bases: 7. The germline V gene encodes CDR1 SGHTA and CDR2 FQGTGA. The CDR3 is 15 residues long. CDR3 in amino acids: CASSPGGDLSYEQYF. For the CDR3, the DNA is TGTGCCAGCAGCCCGGGGGGGGACTTGTCCTACGAGCAGTACTTC.

Points on this clone: The sample has other DNA sequences that encode this CDR3 too. This chain uses TRBV10-1 with TRBJ2-1; 8 nucleotides line up with TRBD2. The CDR3 totals 16 residues. Trimming cost V 0 bases and J 2 bases; bases outside gene matches: 3. Per the germline V gene, CDR1 is WNHNN and CDR2 is SYGVQD (reference sequence). The CDR3 region is CASSESTSGPYNEQFF. The CDR3 bases are TGCGCCAGCAGTGAGTCCACTAGCGGTCCCTACAATGAGCAGTTCTTC.

The chain is built from TRBV3-1 (or the pseudogene TRBV3-2) and TRBJ2-3; D perhaps matches TRBD2 (6 bases). The germline V gene encodes CDR1 LGHDT and CDR2 YNNKEL (reference sequence). This CDR3 contains 13 residues. Trimming cost V 5 bases and J 4 bases, with 10 bases left between them. CDR3 region: CASSETRSDTQYF. The CDR3 nucleotides are TGTGCCAGCAGCGAGACTAGATCAGATACGCAGTATTTT.

The V call is TRBV6-5, the J call TRBJ1-1; TRBD1 might be the D (6 bases). Germline CDR1 MNHEY, CDR2 SVGAGI. There are 13 residues in the CDR3. V lost 6 bases and J lost 1, with 9 bases in between. Here the CDR3 reads CASSTTGNTEAFF. CDR3 coding DNA: TGTGCCAGCAGCACGACAGGGAACACTGAAGCTTTCTTT.

The chain has TRBV28 and TRBJ2-7, with a weak D call TRBD2 (6 bases). Germline loops: CDR1 MDHEN, CDR2 SYDVKM. The CDR3 spans 15 residues. The V end lost 2 bases, the J end lost 1 base, and 12 bases lay between the germline ends. The CDR3 loop is CASSLLGGRSYEQYF. The DNA of the CDR3 is TGTGCCAGCAGTTTACTGGGAGGACGGTCCTACGAGCAGTACTTC.

CDR3 in amino acids: CASSKLGLAGHNSRDWRDF. The CDR3 bases are TGTGCCAGCAGCAAACTAGGGCTAGCGGGACACAACTCAAGAGACTGGCGAGACTTC. V usage is TRBV21-1 and J usage is TRBJ2-5; TRBD2 was called by the table and not checked on the DNA. TRBV21-1 is tagged as a pseudogene. The CDR3 spans 19 residues.

The CDR3 loop is CASSDPPARRQFF. The DNA of the CDR3 is TGTGCCAGCAGTGACCCACCCGCGCGAAGGCAGTTCTTC. The chain couples TRBV6-4 to TRBJ2-1, with D unclear. This CDR3 region has 13 residues. V gave up 2 bases and J gave up 12 bases, with 14 bases separating them. Germline V gene data show CDR1 as MRHNA and CDR2 as SNTAGT.

The rearrangement joins TRBV2 to TRBJ1-1; D is uncertain. The germline gives CDR1 SNHLY, CDR2 FYNNEI. The CDR3 loop spans 10 amino acids. Trimming shortened V by 4 bases and J by 7 bases, and 4 bases separated the two germline ends. The CDR3 region has the DNA TGTGCCAGCAGTGTCGGTGAAGCTTTCTTT. This codes for CASSVGEAFF.

This clone showed up just a few times. V and J are TRBV19 and TRBJ1-1; tentative D call: TRBD1 (5 bases). Trimming cost V 3 bases and J 3 bases, with 8 bases left between them. CDR1 is LNHDA, CDR2 SQIVND, per germline (reference sequence). This CDR3 spans 13 amino acids. The chain's CDR3 is CASSMEGDTEAFF. The CDR3 DNA reads as TGTGCCAGTAGTATGGAAGGGGACACTGAAGCTTTCTTT.

In its sample, this clone was seen once. This rearrangement joins TRBV2 to TRBJ2-7; D is ambiguous. The CDR3 sequence is 11 residues long. Germline CDR1 SNHLY, CDR2 FYNNEI. V shed 3 bases and J shed 3 bases, with 3 bases lying between them. The CDR3 is CASSDHYEQYF. The CDR3 region has the DNA TGTGCCAGCAGTGACCACTACGAGCAGTACTTC.

V gene TRBV5-1 combines with J gene TRBJ2-1; 8 nucleotides align to TRBD1. CDR3 length: 14 amino acids. The junction had 6 bases not matched to a gene; V was cut back by 1 base and J by 9 bases. Per the germline V gene, CDR1 is SGHRS and CDR2 is YFSETQ. CDR3 residues: CASSLWGTGTEQFF. The CDR3 DNA follows: TGCGCCAGCAGCTTGTGGGGGACAGGTACTGAGCAGTTCTTC.

This clone was recorded once. V usage is TRBV27 and J usage is TRBJ2-7, with TRBD1 identical over 9 bases. V shed 7 bases and J 2 bases; nucleotides not matched to a gene: 15. The germline gives CDR1 MNHEY, CDR2 SMNVEV (reference sequence). The CDR3 sequence is 17 residues long. CDR3 DNA: TGTGCCAGCACCAAGACAGCCGGGACAGGGATGACCTACGAGCAGTACTTC. This encodes CASTKTAGTGMTYEQYF.

The chain joins TRBV7-2 to TRBJ1-1; D call uncertain. CDR3 length equals 13 residues. CDR1 SGHTA and CDR2 FQGNSA come from the germline V gene. Trimming pared 5 bases from V and 0 bases from J, leaving 7 bases between. CDR3 loop: CASSLLMNTEAFF. For the CDR3, the DNA is TGTGCCAGCAGCCTGTTAATGAACACTGAAGCTTTCTTT.

The gene calls are TRBV30 and TRBJ1-1; weak D call: TRBD1 (6 bases). Germline V gene data show CDR1 as GTSNPN and CDR2 as SVGIG (reference sequence). This CDR3 is 13 amino acids long. V was clipped by 1 base and J by 4 bases, with 10 bases between them. This chain's CDR3 is CAWSGEGVTEAFF. The CDR3 nucleotides read TGTGCCTGGAGTGGGGAGGGGGTCACTGAAGCTTTCTTT.

The gene calls are TRBV5-1 and TRBJ1-3; 8 bases are shared with TRBD1. The CDR3 loop spans 14 amino acids. V trimming: 4 bases; J trimming: 4 bases; junction bases outside the gene matches: 4. CDR1 is SGHRS and CDR2 is YFSETQ in the germline V gene. The CDR3 is CASSETGAGNTIYF. CDR3 coding DNA: TGCGCCAGCAGCGAGACAGGGGCGGGAAACACCATATATTTT. Complete variable domain (other parts from reference TRBV5-1 and TRBJ1-3): KAGVTQTPRYLIKTRGQQVTLSCSPISGHRSVSWYQQTPGQGLQFLFEYFSETQRNKGNFPGRFSGRQFSNSRSEMNVSTLELGDSALYLCASSETGAGNTIYFGEGSWLTVV.